Following are 2 T cell receptor beta chains from one sample sequenced in a study of cytomegalovirus exposure and HLA in healthy donors. Primers: 60 Vbeta forward and 13 Jbeta reverse. Some clones are missing from TCRdb's copy, which holds only in-frame ones; the method was immunoSEQ multiplex PCR. The sample has about 130,000 clones, around 70% seen once. Input material: PBMCs. These receptors were collected from a woman aged 60-75 years in good health and CMV-seropositive.

V is TRBV19 and J is TRBJ1-2; a weak D match, TRBD1 (5 bases). Germline CDR1 reads LNHDA; CDR2 reads SQIVND (reference sequence). The CDR3 has 14 amino acids. V dropped 7 bases and J dropped 7 bases, with 19 bases sitting between them. The CDR3 DNA follows: TGTGCCAGTACAAAGGGGCAGCTATTTGGTGGCTACACCTTC. Residues: CASTKGQLFGGYTF.

The chain carries TRBV9 and TRBJ2-5, with D possibly being TRBD2 (5 bases). Trimming took 0 bases from V and 4 from J, leaving 16 bases between them. There are 16 residues in the CDR3. Germline V gene data show CDR1 as SGDLS and CDR2 as YYNGEE. The CDR3 coding sequence is TGTGCCAGCAGCGTAGCCCGGACCCACGAGGGAGAGACCCAGTACTTC. Amino acid sequence: CASSVARTHEGETQYF.